This T cell receptor beta chain appears in the sequencing data of a study of T-cell memory formation after mild COVID-19. One entry per CDR3 protein, called by TCRdb with MiXCR from the 5' RACE reads. The sample has about 620,000 distinct CDR3 sequences, roughly 18% seen once. V was pared by 4 bases and J by 11 bases, with 20 bases between. CDR3 size: 14 residues. This TCR derives from an adult woman who had mild COVID-19 (a few samples of this study predate the infection). Cell type and time point are not known. The rearrangement joins TRBV12-3 or TRBV12-4 to TRBJ1-1; D gene uncertain. Material for sequencing was PBMCs or a T cell subset sorted from them (not recorded which). The chain's CDR3 is CASSYLGPSRLAFF. In DNA form, the CDR3 reads TGTGCCAGCAGTTACCTCGGCCCGAGCAGGTTGGCTTTCTTT.